The T cell receptor (beta chain) described here comes from a study of blood T cell repertoires in COVID-19. Across the study: Samples representing acute and convalescent COVID-19 were sourced from the United States, Italy and Spain. Sources were T cells, B-cell-depleted T cells, or PBMCs; the material itself was cDNA or gDNA.

The length of the CDR3 is 14 residues. Trimming shortened V by 4 bases and J by 4 bases, and 14 bases separated the two germline ends. Germline CDR1 is SGHNT and CDR2 is YYREEE (reference sequence). Followed over time, Seattle patients had been enrolled while infection was active. Using immunoSEQ multiplex PCR, the repertoire was profiled, and TCRdb retains in-frame clones only, with some absent. The sample has 250,000 to 350,000 clones, around 82% seen once. V is TRBV5-4 and J is TRBJ1-2; D is perhaps TRBD1 (6 bases). The specimen was peripheral blood. This TCR derives from a human donor with COVID-19, enrolled during active disease. The donor label of this sample is uncertain. The CDR3 loop is CASSPGQQAYGYTF. The CDR3 DNA reads as TGTGCCAGCAGCCCCGGACAGCAAGCCTATGGCTACACCTTC.